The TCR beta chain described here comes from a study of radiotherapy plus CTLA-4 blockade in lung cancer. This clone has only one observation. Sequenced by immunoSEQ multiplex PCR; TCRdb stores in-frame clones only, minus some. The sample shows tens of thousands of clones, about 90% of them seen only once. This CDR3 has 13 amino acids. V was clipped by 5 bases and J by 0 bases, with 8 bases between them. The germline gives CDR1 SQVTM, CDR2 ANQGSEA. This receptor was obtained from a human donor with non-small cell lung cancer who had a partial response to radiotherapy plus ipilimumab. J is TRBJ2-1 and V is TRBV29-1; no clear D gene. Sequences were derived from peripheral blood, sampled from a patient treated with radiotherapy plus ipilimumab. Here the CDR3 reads CSVRTNSYNEQFF. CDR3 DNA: TGCAGCGTTCGCACAAACTCCTACAATGAGCAGTTCTTC.